This paragraph covers one TCR beta chain sequence. This sample is drawn from a study of PD-1 blockade in mismatch repair-deficient tumors. Repertoires were generated with immunoSEQ multiplex PCR, while TCRdb's copy carries only in-frame clones and drops some. The data hold some 19,000 clones, with approximately 80% observed a single time. V was pared by 5 bases and J by 5 bases, with 9 bases of the junction left unmatched. Germline V gene data show CDR1 as SGHTA and CDR2 as FQGTGA. The CDR3 spans 15 residues. The material sequenced was PBMCs, taken 52 weeks after starting pembrolizumab. This sequence was found in an adult with mismatch repair-deficient cancer. The chain employs TRBV7-3 and TRBJ2-3; 8 nucleotides agree with TRBD2. As DNA, the CDR3 is TGTGCCAGCAGCGTCGGAGCGGGAGTCTTAGATACGCAGTATTTT. It translates to CASSVGAGVLDTQYF.